Described below is a single TCR beta chain sequence and its context. The CDR3 spans 14 residues. Germline V gene lookup returns CDR1 DFQATT and CDR2 SNEGSKA (reference sequence). Trimming pared 2 bases from V and 6 bases from J, leaving 16 bases between. In terms of origin and age, donors were healthy Caucasian individuals from Russia aged about 6 to 90. Each donor had 7.5 to 10 milliliters of peripheral blood drawn. Isolation yielded PBMCs, at least 6 million per sample, in every case. Using a J-beta primer mix together with a sample-barcoded 5' primer, a second PCR was run for roughly 6 to 11 cycles. Each cDNA molecule was tagged by a template-switch adaptor with 12 random nucleotides. Each CDR3 protein is one row after TCRdb ran MiXCR on the 5' RACE reads. The sample consists of roughly 1,800,000 distinct CDR3 sequences, about 49% of them appearing once. This entry is derived from a study of blood T cells in healthy people across ages.

The sample comprised blood. This chain uses TRBV20-1 with TRBJ1-1, with a possible D match to TRBD1 (6 bases). This receptor was taken from a woman aged 40 to 50 in good health. As DNA, the CDR3 is TGCAGTGCTAGACTCCAGGGGTTTAACTCTGAAGCTTTCTTT. Translated: CSARLQGFNSEAFF.